This record covers a single TCR beta chain. The target antigen is unknown. Assay: immunoSEQ multiplex PCR; the TCRdb copy retains only in-frame clones and omits some. The sample includes more than 95,000 clones, 80% to 90% of them seen just once. This sample was taken from a study of T cell responses to AZD1222 COVID-19 vaccine. Overall study results and limits: Spike was spanned by vaccine-associated CD4 TCRs, which were dominant at 160-218 and 743-854. White British donors predominated, females outnumbered males, and clonal diversity was possibly underestimated. The number of AZD1222 recipients seropositive at baseline was only six.

The source is an adult in good health. The specimen comprised peripheral blood, sampled on day 0 of AZD1222 vaccination.

For the CDR3, the DNA is TGTGCCAGCAGCCAATGGGGCACAGATACGCAGTATTTT. This encodes CASSQWGTDTQYF. This rearrangement joins TRBV7-9 to TRBJ2-3, with D unclear. Germline V CDR1 and CDR2: SEHNR, FQNEAQ (reference sequence). Trimming removed 5 bases at V and 1 base at J, with 7 bases between. The CDR3 totals 13 residues.